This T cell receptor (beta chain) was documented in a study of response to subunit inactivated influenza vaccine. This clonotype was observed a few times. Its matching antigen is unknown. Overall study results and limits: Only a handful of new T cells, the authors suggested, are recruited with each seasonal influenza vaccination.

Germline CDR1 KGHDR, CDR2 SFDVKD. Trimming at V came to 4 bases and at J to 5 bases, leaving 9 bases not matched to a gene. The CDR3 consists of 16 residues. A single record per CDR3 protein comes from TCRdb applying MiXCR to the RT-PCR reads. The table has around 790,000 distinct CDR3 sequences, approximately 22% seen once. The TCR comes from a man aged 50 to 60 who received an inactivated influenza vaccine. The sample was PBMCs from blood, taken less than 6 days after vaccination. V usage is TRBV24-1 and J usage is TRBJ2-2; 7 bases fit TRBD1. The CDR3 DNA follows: TGTGCCACCAGTGACCCCGACAGGGTGGAGACCGGGGAGCTGTTTTTT. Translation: CATSDPDRVETGELFF.